The rows below give T cell receptor beta chains drawn from one sample of a study of cytomegalovirus exposure and HLA in healthy donors. Sequencing used immunoSEQ multiplex PCR; TCRdb keeps in-frame clones, though not all of them. The sample holds about 180,000 clones, around 80% seen once. Sequenced input: PBMCs. These receptors were obtained from a girl aged 5-17 years in good health and CMV-seropositive. Both conserved end residues are trimmed from each CDR3.

J gene,V gene,CDR3 protein
TRBJ2-3,TRBV27,ASSATGTYRTDTQY
TRBJ1-2,TRBV5-1,ASSWDLGQAEYYGYT
TRBJ2-7,TRBV5-1,ASSLNRDRYEQY
TRBJ1-4,TRBV11-2,ASSSPRAGQRGEKLF
TRBJ2-3,TRBV9,ASSVLAGTSSDTQY
TRBJ2-7,TRBV27,ASSLLRTPSYEQY
TRBJ1-1,TRBV7-9,ASSSKKIILLDTEAF
TRBJ2-7,TRBV5-1,ASTSPGGNEQY
TRBJ1-1,TRBV5-1,ASSLQGPEAF
TRBJ1-1,TRBV6-1,ASSESVKTGPDTEAF
TRBJ1-1,TRBV4-3,ASSQVNRGPLNTEAF
TRBJ2-7,TRBV19,ASSHVGTGTYEQY
TRBJ1-1,TRBV19,ASSLAWGDTEAF
TRBJ2-3,TRBV7-2,ASSNQATDTQY
TRBJ2-1,TRBV19,ASSKGLAEPSYNEQF
TRBJ1-4,TRBV30,AWDRGLGEKLF
TRBJ2-7,TRBV29-1,SVVGLEGSQLYEQY
TRBJ2-7,TRBV5-4,ATGEGRVGEQY
TRBJ1-4,TRBV21-1,AYTNGDRNEKLF
TRBJ2-2,TRBV19,ASTGALNTGELF
TRBJ2-1,TRBV5-1,ASSLEWSGGSNEQF
TRBJ2-2,TRBV5-1,ASSFLRTSGRNTGELF
TRBJ1-4,TRBV27,ASGQGMEKLF
TRBJ2-2,TRBV4-1,ASSQVLNTGELF
TRBJ1-1,TRBV7-9,ASSSLAGRSEAF